This TCR beta chain was found in a study of CD8+ T cells in alopecia areata. Comments on this clone: The antigen remains unidentified.

RNA extraction was followed by reverse transcription into cDNA, which acted as the sequencing template. The protocol was immunoSEQ multiplex PCR, while the TCRdb copy is restricted to in-frame clones and leaves out a portion. The sample yields about 42,000 clones, 80% to 95% seen once. General study points: Tofacitinib significantly reduced both scalp clonality and expanded CD8+ clones among the top 100.

The CDR3 runs 14 residues. CDR1 is SEHNR, CDR2 FQNEAQ, per germline (reference sequence). V was shortened by 2 bases and J by 1 base, with 9 bases between the two germline ends. The sample's treatment: oral pan-JAK inhibitor, 5-10 mg twice daily. The genes are TRBV7-9 and TRBJ2-7, with a tentative D call TRBD1 (5 bases). Sequenced here: CD8+ T cells sorted from blood, sampled at week 24, from a patient treated with tofacitinib. The clonotype was recovered from a human donor with alopecia areata. CDR3 loop: CASSLTGLSYEQYF. CDR3 sequence (DNA): TGTGCCAGCAGCTTAACAGGTCTTTCCTACGAGCAGTACTTC.